One sample yielded the 17 T cell receptor beta chains listed below, sequenced in a study of cytomegalovirus exposure and HLA in healthy donors. PCR amplification relied on 60 Vbeta primers (plus 13 Jbeta primers). Data came from immunoSEQ multiplex PCR; TCRdb stores just in-frame clones and leaves some out. In the table there are about 210,000 clones, roughly 87% of which are singletons. The source material was PBMCs. Receptors originate from a boy aged 2 to 9 in good health and CMV-seronegative.

The V gene is TRBV19, the J gene TRBJ2-7; 7 bases match TRBD1. The CDR3 runs to 16 residues. The J segment lost 0 bases and the V segment lost 6 bases, leaving 11 bases of the junction unmatched. Germline CDR1 and CDR2: LNHDA and SQIVND (reference sequence). Written as DNA, the CDR3 is TGTGCCAGTAGGCGTGGGACAGCCTACAGCTCCTACGAGCAGTACTTC. Translated, it gives CASRRGTAYSSYEQYF.

This clone is a singleton in its sample. The V gene is TRBV9, the J gene TRBJ2-1; 10 bases are a match to TRBD1. Germline CDR1 SGDLS, CDR2 YYNGEE. This CDR3 has 15 amino acids. J was trimmed by 7 bases and V by 3 bases; bases with no gene match: 7. The CDR3 DNA sequence: TGTGCCAGCAGCGCGACAGGGGGCGCGAGGAATGAGCAGTTCTTC. Its protein product is CASSATGGARNEQFF. The entire variable domain, with the rest obtained from reference TRBV9 and TRBJ2-1, is as follows: DSGVTQTPKHLITATGQRVTLRCSPRSGDLSVYWYQQSLDQGLQFLIQYYNGEERAKGNILERFSAQQFPDLHSELNLSSLELGDSALYFCASSATGGARNEQFFGPGTRLTVL.

The J gene is TRBJ2-5, the V gene TRBV15; no clear D gene. The CDR3 spans 13 residues. Trimming took off 0 bases at V and 5 bases at J, with 7 bases between the two ends. CDR1 is LNHNV, CDR2 YYDKDF, per germline (reference sequence). CDR3 residues: CATSRDERETQYF. For the CDR3, the DNA is TGTGCCACCAGCAGAGATGAGCGTGAGACCCAGTACTTC.

This sequence joins TRBV28 and TRBJ2-1; 9 bases agree with TRBD2. Germline-derived CDR1 and CDR2 are MDHEN and SYDVKM. The CDR3 totals 14 residues. V trimming: 2 bases; J trimming: 6 bases; junction bases outside the gene matches: 2. CDR3 sequence reads: CASSLLAGTNEQFF. The CDR3 nucleotides read TGTGCCAGCAGTTTACTAGCGGGGACCAATGAGCAGTTCTTC.

The chain joins TRBV6-5 to TRBJ1-2, with 7 bases fitting TRBD1. CDR1 MNHEY and CDR2 SVGAGI come from the germline V gene. This CDR3 spans 16 amino acids. With 3 bases clipped from V and 7 bases from J, the junction kept 14 bases outside the gene matches. DNA for the CDR3: TGTGCCAGCAGTTATTCGGGACAGTCTGCGGGAGGTGGCTACACCTTC. Encoded protein: CASSYSGQSAGGGYTF.

The chain couples TRBV5-4 to TRBJ2-5; 9 bases agree with TRBD1. The tail of the sequence fits TRBJ2-7 better, so the J call may be wrong. The CDR3 has 17 residues. Germline V gene sequence: CDR1 SGHNT, CDR2 YYREEE (reference sequence). CDR3 in DNA: TGTGCCAGCAGCCAGCTAACAACGGGACAGGGAATCCTCGAGCAGTACTTC. This sequence encodes CASSQLTTGQGILEQYF.

The genes are TRBV28 and TRBJ1-2, with D unclear. Looked up from germline, CDR1 is MDHEN and CDR2 is SYDVKM. CDR3 length: 14 residues. V was pared by 2 bases and J by 8 bases, with 15 bases between. The CDR3 region has the DNA TGTGCCAGCAGTTTAGTCCCGATAGAGCGGGGCTACACCTTC. This codes for CASSLVPIERGYTF.

This chain links TRBV28 with TRBJ1-1; D gene unclear. Trimming cost V 2 bases and J 0 bases, with 4 bases left between them. The CDR3 runs 13 residues. Germline CDR1 reads MDHEN; CDR2 reads SYDVKM. In nucleotides, the CDR3 is TGTGCCAGCAGTTTAGCGGTGAACACTGAAGCTTTCTTT. Translated, it gives CASSLAVNTEAFF. Together with reference TRBV28 and TRBJ1-1, the CDR3 gives the full variable domain: DVKVTQSSRYLVKRTGEKVFLECVQDMDHENMFWYRQDPGLGLRLIYFSYDVKMKEKGDIPEGYSVSREKKERFSLILESASTNQTSMYLCASSLAVNTEAFFGQGTRLTVV.

This sequence joins TRBV27 and TRBJ1-5; 9 bases line up with TRBD1. V was clipped by 6 bases and J by 7 bases; unmatched bases: 4. Germline CDR1 reads MNHEY; CDR2 reads SMNVEV (reference sequence). The CDR3 runs 13 residues. CDR3 in amino acids: CASRTGGSQPQHF. CDR3 nucleotide sequence: TGTGCCAGCAGAACAGGGGGCAGCCAGCCCCAGCATTTT.

The chain links TRBV9 to TRBJ2-7, with D possibly being TRBD2 (5 bases). CDR1 is SGDLS and CDR2 is YYNGEE in the germline V gene. V was pared by 3 bases and J by 9 bases, with 19 bases between. There are 14 residues in the CDR3. The CDR3 region is CASSATVTLSGQYF. CDR3 DNA: TGTGCCAGCAGCGCTACGGTGACACTAAGCGGGCAGTACTTC.

This clone was seen just once. The CDR3 reads CASSQVADSNTQYF. The CDR3 DNA reads TGCGCCAGCAGCCAAGTTGCTGACAGCAATACGCAGTATTTT. The V and J genes are TRBV4-1 and TRBJ2-3, with D tentatively TRBD1 (5 bases). CDR1 MGHRA and CDR2 YSYEKL come from the germline V gene. V gave up 1 base and J gave up 7 bases, with 12 bases separating them. The CDR3 is 14 amino acids.

The chain has TRBV30 and TRBJ2-5; D possibly corresponds to TRBD1 (6 bases). CDR3 length: 13 residues. The V and J ends lost 2 bases and 7 bases respectively, with 14 bases between them. Germline values: CDR1 GTSNPN, CDR2 SVGIG (reference sequence). CDR3 protein: CAWSPTIGGTQYF. DNA for the CDR3: TGTGCCTGGAGTCCCACGATAGGGGGGACCCAGTACTTC.

The chain is built from TRBV11-2 and TRBJ2-5, with TRBD1 identical over 8 bases. The V gene end was trimmed by 1 base and the J gene end by 5 bases; junction bases not matched to a gene: 12. Per germline, CDR1 SGHAT and CDR2 FQNNGV. This CDR3 has 17 amino acids. The CDR3 DNA reads as TGTGCCAGCAGCTTAGTAGGGGGGAAGGGACAGGCGGAGACCCAGTACTTC. Translating it yields CASSLVGGKGQAETQYF.

For this clone: One end of the junction does not line up with germline, which may come from a read error. V is TRBV7-9 and J is TRBJ1-2; D is unclear. Germline CDR1 reads SEHNR; CDR2 reads FQNEAQ (reference sequence). The CDR3 is 15 amino acids. The CDR3 region is CSSSRSGLTKEGYTF. The DNA of the CDR3 is TGTTCCAGCAGTCGCTCGGGTCTTACGAAGGAGGGCTACACCTTC.

V and J are TRBV28 and TRBJ2-7, with a possible D match to TRBD2 (6 bases). The CDR3 has 15 residues. Germline CDR1 and CDR2: MDHEN and SYDVKM. V lost 3 bases and J 6 bases, leaving 18 bases between the germline ends. The CDR3 DNA follows: TGTGCCAGCAGTTTGCCAATCGGGACTTACGGCGAGCAGTACTTC. It encodes CASSLPIGTYGEQYF.

The chain combines TRBV5-1 with TRBJ2-7, with TRBD1 identical over 9 bases. The CDR3 loop spans 16 amino acids. V lost 4 bases, J lost 2 bases, and 10 bases stayed unmatched. Per germline, CDR1 SGHRS and CDR2 YFSETQ. The CDR3 here is CASSPGWGQGAYEQYF. CDR3 DNA sequence: TGCGCCAGCAGCCCCGGGTGGGGACAGGGCGCCTACGAGCAGTACTTC.

This rearrangement joins TRBV2 to TRBJ1-2; D possibly corresponds to TRBD1 (5 bases). Germline CDR1 reads SNHLY; CDR2 reads FYNNEI. The length of the CDR3 is 15 residues. The V and J ends lost 6 bases and 1 base respectively, with 15 bases between them. CDR3 region: CASSKTQGFNYGYTF. CDR3 bases: TGTGCCAGCAGCAAGACTCAGGGTTTTAACTATGGCTACACCTTC.